This note documents a single T cell receptor (beta chain) sequence. The antigen remains undetermined. These data originate in a study of cytomegalovirus exposure and HLA in healthy donors. General observations from the study: TCR sequences were mostly rare, though some public TCRs occurred in many donors. Researchers had no immune exposure information except CMV serostatus available. High specificity and sensitivity for cytomegalovirus status were reported for the classifier.

PCR primers comprised 60 Vbeta and 13 Jbeta primers. Methods used by the authors: It was a later analysis that counted 83 million or so unique TCR beta chains, of which roughly 10 million were shared. TCRdb's copy holds only in-frame clones and misses some; the assay was immunoSEQ multiplex PCR. V and J calls and clone size follow that table, whereas D and trimming were derived from the DNA. The repertoire holds 170,000 or so clones, more than 65% seen once, with approximately 0.47% in the top ten. The CDR3 is made up of 13 amino acids. With 6 bases clipped from V and 5 bases from J, the junction kept 3 bases outside the gene matches. Looked up from germline, CDR1 is SNHLY and CDR2 is FYNNEI.

V gene TRBV2 combines with J gene TRBJ1-4, with 7 bases matching TRBD1. The source material was PBMCs. This TCR derives from a woman between 50 and 59 years old in good health and CMV-seronegative. The CDR3 bases are TGTGCCAGCAGGGGGACAGTCAATGAAAAACTGTTTTTT. This gives the protein CASRGTVNEKLFF.